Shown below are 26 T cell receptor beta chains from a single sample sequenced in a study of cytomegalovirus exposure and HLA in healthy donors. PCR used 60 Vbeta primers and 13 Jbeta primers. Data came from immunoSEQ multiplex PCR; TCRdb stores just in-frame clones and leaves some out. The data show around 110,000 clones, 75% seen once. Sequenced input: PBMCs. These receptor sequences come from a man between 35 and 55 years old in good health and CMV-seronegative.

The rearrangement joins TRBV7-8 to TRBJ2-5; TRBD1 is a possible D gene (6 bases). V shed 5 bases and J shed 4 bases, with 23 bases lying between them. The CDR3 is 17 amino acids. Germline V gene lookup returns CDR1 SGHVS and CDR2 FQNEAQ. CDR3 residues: CASSPIAGATIGETQYF. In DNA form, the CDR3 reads TGTGCCAGCAGCCCAATAGCAGGGGCGACAATCGGAGAGACCCAGTACTTC.

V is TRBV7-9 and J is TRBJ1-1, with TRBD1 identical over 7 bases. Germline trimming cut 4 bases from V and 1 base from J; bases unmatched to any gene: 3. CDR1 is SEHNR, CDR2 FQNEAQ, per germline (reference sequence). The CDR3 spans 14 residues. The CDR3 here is CASSSGQSNTEAFF. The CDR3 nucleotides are TGTGCCAGCAGCTCGGGACAGTCGAACACTGAAGCTTTCTTT.

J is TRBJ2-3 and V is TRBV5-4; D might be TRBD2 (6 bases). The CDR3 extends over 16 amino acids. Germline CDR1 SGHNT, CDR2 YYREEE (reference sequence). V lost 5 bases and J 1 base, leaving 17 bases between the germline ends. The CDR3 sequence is CASRQQSGPRTDTQYF. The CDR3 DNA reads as TGTGCCAGCAGACAACAGAGCGGGCCACGCACAGATACGCAGTATTTT. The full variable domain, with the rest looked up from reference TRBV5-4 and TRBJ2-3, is ETGVTQSPTHLIKTRGQQVTLRCSSQSGHNTVSWYQQALGQGPQFIFQYYREEENGRGNFPPRFSGLQFPNYSSELNVNALELDDSALYLCASRQQSGPRTDTQYFGPGTRLTVL.

The CDR3 sequence is CASSWNAGGLDEQFF. The CDR3 DNA follows: TGTGCCAGCAGCTGGAATGCAGGGGGGTTGGATGAGCAGTTCTTC. The chain uses TRBV11-2 and TRBJ2-1; possible D gene TRBD1, 7 bases. The CDR3 spans 15 residues. Germline values: CDR1 SGHAT, CDR2 FQNNGV. Between the trimmed V and J ends, which lost 4 bases and 8 bases, there was a span of 18 bases.

The chain's CDR3 is CASSLTGLAGYTF. The CDR3 DNA reads as TGTGCCAGCAGCCTGACAGGGTTGGCTGGCTACACCTTC. The chain has TRBV5-6 and TRBJ1-2; 7 bases line up with TRBD1. Trimming cost V 4 bases and J 7 bases; bases outside gene matches: 7. Germline V gene lookup returns CDR1 SGHDT and CDR2 YYEEEE. There are 13 residues in the CDR3.

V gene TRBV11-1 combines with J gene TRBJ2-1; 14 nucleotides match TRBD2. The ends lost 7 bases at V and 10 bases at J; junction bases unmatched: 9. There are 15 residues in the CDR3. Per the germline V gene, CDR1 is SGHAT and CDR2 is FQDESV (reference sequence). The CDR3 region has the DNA TGTGCCAGCACCCAGACTAGCGGGGGGGCCAAGGAGCAGTTCTTC. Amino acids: CASTQTSGGAKEQFF.

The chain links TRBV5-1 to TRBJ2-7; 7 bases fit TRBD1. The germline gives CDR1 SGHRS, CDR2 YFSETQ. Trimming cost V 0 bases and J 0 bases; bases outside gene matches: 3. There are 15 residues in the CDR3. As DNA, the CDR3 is TGCGCCAGCAGCTTGGAGGCAGGGGGCTCCTACGAGCAGTACTTC. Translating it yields CASSLEAGGSYEQYF.

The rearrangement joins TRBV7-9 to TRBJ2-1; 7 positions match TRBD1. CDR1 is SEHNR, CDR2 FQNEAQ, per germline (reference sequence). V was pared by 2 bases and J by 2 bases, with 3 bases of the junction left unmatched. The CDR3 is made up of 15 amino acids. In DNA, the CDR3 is TGTGCCAGCAGCTTAAGACAGGGAGCCTACAATGAGCAGTTCTTC. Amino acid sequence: CASSLRQGAYNEQFF.

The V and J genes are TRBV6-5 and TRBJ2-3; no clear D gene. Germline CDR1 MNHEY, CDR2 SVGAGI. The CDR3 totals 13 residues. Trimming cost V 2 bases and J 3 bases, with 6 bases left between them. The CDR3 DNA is TGTGCCAGCAGTTACACAGAGACAGATACGCAGTATTTT. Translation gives CASSYTETDTQYF.

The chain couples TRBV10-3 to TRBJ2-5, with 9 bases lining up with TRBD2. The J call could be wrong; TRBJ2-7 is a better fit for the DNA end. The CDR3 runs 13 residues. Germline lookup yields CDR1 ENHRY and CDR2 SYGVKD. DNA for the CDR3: TGTGCCATGAAGCGGGGGGACCAGGGCGAGCAGTACTTC. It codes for CAMKRGDQGEQYF.

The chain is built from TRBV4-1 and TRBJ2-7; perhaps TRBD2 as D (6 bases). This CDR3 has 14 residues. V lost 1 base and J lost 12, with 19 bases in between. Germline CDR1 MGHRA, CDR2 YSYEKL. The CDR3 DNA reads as TGCGCCAGCAGCCAAGCTCTCTACGTGGGGAGGTGGTACTTC. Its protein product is CASSQALYVGRWYF.

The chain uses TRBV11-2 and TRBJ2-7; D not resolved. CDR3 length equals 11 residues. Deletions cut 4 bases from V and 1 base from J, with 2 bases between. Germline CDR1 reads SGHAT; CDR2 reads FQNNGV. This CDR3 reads CASSSSYEQYF. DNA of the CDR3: TGTGCCAGCAGCTCGTCCTACGAGCAGTACTTC.

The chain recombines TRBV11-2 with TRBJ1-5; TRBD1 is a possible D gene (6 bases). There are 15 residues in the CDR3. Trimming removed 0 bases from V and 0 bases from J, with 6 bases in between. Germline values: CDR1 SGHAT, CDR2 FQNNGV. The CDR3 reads CASSLDRGSNQPQHF. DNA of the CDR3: TGTGCCAGCAGCTTAGACAGGGGTAGCAATCAGCCCCAGCATTTT.

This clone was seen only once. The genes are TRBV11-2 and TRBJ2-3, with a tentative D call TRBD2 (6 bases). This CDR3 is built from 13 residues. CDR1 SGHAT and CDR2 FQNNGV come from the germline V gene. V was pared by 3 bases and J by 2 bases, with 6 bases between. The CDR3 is CASSLGLTDTQYF. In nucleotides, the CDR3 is TGTGCCAGCAGCTTGGGACTCACAGATACGCAGTATTTT. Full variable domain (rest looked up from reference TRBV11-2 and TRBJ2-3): EAGVAQSPRYKIIEKRQSVAFWCNPISGHATLYWYQQILGQGPKLLIQFQNNGVVDDSQLPKDRFSAERLKGVDSTLKIQPAKLEDSAVYLCASSLGLTDTQYFGPGTRLTVL.

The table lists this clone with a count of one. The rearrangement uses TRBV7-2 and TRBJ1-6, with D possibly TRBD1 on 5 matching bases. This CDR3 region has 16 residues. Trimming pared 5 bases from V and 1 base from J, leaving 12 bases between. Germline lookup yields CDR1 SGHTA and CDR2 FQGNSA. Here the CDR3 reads CASSLRVGSYNSPLHF. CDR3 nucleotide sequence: TGTGCCAGCAGCCTCAGGGTGGGGTCCTATAATTCACCCCTCCACTTT. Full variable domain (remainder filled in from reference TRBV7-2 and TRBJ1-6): GAGVSQSPSNKVTEKGKDVELRCDPISGHTALYWYRQSLGQGLEFLIYFQGNSAPDKSGLPSDRFSAERTGGSVSTLTIQRTQQEDSAVYLCASSLRVGSYNSPLHFGNGTRLTVT.

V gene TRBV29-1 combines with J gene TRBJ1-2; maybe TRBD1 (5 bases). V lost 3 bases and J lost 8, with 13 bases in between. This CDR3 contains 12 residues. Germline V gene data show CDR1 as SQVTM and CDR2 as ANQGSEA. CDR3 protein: CSVDSQGVGYTF. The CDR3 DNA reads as TGCAGCGTTGATTCTCAGGGTGTAGGCTACACCTTC.

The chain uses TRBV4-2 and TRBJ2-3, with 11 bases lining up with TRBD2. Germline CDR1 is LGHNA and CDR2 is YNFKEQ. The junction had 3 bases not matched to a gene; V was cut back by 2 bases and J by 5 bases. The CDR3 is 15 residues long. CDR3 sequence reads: CASSQLAGGGDTQYF. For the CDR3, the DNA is TGTGCCAGCAGCCAACTAGCGGGAGGAGGAGATACGCAGTATTTT.

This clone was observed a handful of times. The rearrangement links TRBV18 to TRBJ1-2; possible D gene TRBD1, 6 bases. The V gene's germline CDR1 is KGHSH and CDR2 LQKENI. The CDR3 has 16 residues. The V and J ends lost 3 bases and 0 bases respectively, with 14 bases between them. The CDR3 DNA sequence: TGTGCCAGCTCACCTCTCCTACAGGGAGCTAACTATGGCTACACCTTC. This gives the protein CASSPLLQGANYGYTF.

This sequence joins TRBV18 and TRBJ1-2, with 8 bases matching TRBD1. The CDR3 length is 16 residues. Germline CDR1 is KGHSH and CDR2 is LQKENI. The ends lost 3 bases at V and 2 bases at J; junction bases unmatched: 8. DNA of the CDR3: TGTGCCAGCTCACCTCAGGTGGGACAGGCGAACTATGGCTACACCTTC. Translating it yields CASSPQVGQANYGYTF.

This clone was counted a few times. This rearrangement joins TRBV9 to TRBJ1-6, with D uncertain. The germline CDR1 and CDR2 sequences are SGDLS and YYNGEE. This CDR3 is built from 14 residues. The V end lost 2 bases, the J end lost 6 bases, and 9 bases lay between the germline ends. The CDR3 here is CASSVGESNSPLHF. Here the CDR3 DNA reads TGTGCCAGCAGCGTGGGAGAGTCTAATTCACCCCTCCACTTT.

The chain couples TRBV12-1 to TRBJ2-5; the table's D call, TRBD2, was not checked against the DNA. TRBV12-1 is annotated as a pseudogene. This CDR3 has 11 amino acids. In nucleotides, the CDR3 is TGTGCCAGCAGCCACGGGGAGACCCAGTACTTC. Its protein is CASSHGETQYF.

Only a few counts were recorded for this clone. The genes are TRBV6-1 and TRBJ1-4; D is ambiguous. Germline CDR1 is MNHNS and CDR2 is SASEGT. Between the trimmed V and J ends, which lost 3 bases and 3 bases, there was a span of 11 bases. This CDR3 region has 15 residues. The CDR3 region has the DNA TGTGCCAGCAGTGACCGGGGTACCGCTAATGAAAAACTGTTTTTT. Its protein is CASSDRGTANEKLFF.

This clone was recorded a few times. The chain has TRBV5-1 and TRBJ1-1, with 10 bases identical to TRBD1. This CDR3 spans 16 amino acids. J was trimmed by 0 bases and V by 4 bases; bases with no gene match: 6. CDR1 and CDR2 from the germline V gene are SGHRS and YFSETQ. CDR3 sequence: CASSGGTGALNTEAFF. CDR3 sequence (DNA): TGCGCCAGCAGCGGGGGGACAGGGGCTCTGAACACTGAAGCTTTCTTT.

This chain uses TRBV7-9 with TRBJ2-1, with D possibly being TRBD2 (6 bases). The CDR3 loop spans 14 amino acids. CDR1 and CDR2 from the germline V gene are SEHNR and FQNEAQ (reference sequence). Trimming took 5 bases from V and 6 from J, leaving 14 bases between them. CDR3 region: CASSPFRDSNEQFF. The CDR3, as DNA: TGTGCCAGCAGCCCCTTCAGGGACTCCAATGAGCAGTTCTTC. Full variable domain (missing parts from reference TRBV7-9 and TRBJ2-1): DTGVSQNPRHKITKRGQNVTFRCDPISEHNRLYWYRQTLGQGPEFLTYFQNEAQLEKSRLLSDRFSAERPKGSFSTLEIQRTEQGDSAMYLCASSPFRDSNEQFFGPGTRLTVL.

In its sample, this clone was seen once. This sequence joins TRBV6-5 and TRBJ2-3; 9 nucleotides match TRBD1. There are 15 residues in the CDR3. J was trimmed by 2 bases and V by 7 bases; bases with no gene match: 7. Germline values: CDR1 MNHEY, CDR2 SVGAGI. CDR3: CASILRDRATDTQYF. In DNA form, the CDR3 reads TGTGCCAGCATCCTCCGGGACAGGGCCACAGATACGCAGTATTTT.

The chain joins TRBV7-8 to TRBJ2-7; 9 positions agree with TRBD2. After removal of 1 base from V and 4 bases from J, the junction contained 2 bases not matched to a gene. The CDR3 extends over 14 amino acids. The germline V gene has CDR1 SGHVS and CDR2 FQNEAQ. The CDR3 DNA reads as TGTGCCAGCAGCTTAGGGGCGGGGGGGTACGAGCAGTACTTC. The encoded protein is CASSLGAGGYEQYF.